Shown below are 10 T cell receptor beta chains from a single sample sequenced in a study of blood T cells in healthy people across ages. Combining a sample-barcoded 5' primer with a J-beta primer mix, a second PCR ran for about 7 to 11 cycles. TCRdb fed the 5' RACE reads into MiXCR, producing one record per CDR3 protein. The sample shows approximately 940,000 distinct CDR3 sequences, under 50% of them seen only once. The sample taken for sequencing was blood. The receptors shown here come from a man aged 25-40 years in good health.

The rearrangement joins TRBV6-2 or TRBV6-3 to TRBJ1-1; D unresolved. Deletions cut 11 bases from V and 0 bases from J, with 13 bases between. Germline CDR1 MNHEY, CDR2 SVGEGT. This CDR3 region has 13 residues. CDR3 DNA: TGTGCCGCCGACTCACACCTGAACACTGAAGCTTTCTTT. Translated: CAADSHLNTEAFF.

This chain connects TRBV20-1 to TRBJ2-7, with D unresolved. Germline loops: CDR1 DFQATT, CDR2 SNEGSKA (reference sequence). The CDR3 is 13 residues long. V dropped 0 bases and J dropped 3 bases, with 9 bases sitting between them. CDR3 residues: CSARDYRDYEQYF. The CDR3 coding sequence is TGCAGTGCTAGAGATTACCGAGACTACGAGCAGTACTTC.

V and J are TRBV25-1 and TRBJ2-1; maybe TRBD2 (6 bases). The CDR3 extends over 17 amino acids. CDR1 MGHDK and CDR2 SYGVNS come from the germline V gene. V was trimmed by 3 bases and J by 4 bases, leaving 19 bases between them. CDR3 loop: CASSDPPSGRSYNEQFF. CDR3 DNA sequence: TGTGCCAGCAGTGACCCCCCCAGCGGGCGTAGTTACAATGAGCAGTTCTTC. The full variable domain, its missing parts supplied by reference TRBV25-1 and TRBJ2-1, is EADIYQTPRYLVIGTGKKITLECSQTMGHDKMYWYQQDPGMELHLIHYSYGVNSTEKGDLSSESTVSRIRTEHFPLTLESARPSHTSQYLCASSDPPSGRSYNEQFFGPGTRLTVL.

The rearrangement uses TRBV27 and TRBJ2-3; tentatively, D is TRBD1 (5 bases). Trimming shortened V by 7 bases and J by 5 bases, and 13 bases separated the two germline ends. The germline CDR1 and CDR2 sequences are MNHEY and SMNVEV (reference sequence). This CDR3 comprises 13 residues. For the CDR3, the DNA is TGTGCCAGCACCAACGCCCAGGGAGATACGCAGTATTTT. The encoded protein is CASTNAQGDTQYF.

This clonotype was detected many times. The chain couples TRBV12-3 or TRBV12-4 to TRBJ1-5; D may be TRBD1 (5 bases). CDR3 size: 14 residues. Between the trimmed V and J ends, which lost 6 bases and 3 bases, there was a span of 12 bases. The CDR3 DNA reads TGTGCCAGCAGCCCCAGGGAGTTCAATCAGCCCCAGCATTTT. It is translated as CASSPREFNQPQHF.

V usage is TRBV2 and J usage is TRBJ1-2, with a tentative D call TRBD1 (5 bases). V lost 3 bases to trimming and J lost 7 bases, with 18 bases between them. Germline V gene data show CDR1 as SNHLY and CDR2 as FYNNEI. The CDR3 totals 15 residues. Written as DNA, the CDR3 is TGTGCCAGCAGTGAGTCGGTGTCCAACACAGGTGGCTACACCTTC. Translating it yields CASSESVSNTGGYTF.

This sequence joins TRBV7-3 and TRBJ2-1; TRBD2 matches at 11 bases. The CDR3 runs 15 residues. V shed 4 bases and J 4 bases; nucleotides not matched to a gene: 3. The V gene's germline CDR1 is SGHTA and CDR2 FQGTGA. The DNA for the CDR3 is TGTGCCAGCAGCTCGACTAGCGGGGCTTACAATGAGCAGTTCTTC. Translated, it gives CASSSTSGAYNEQFF.

The J gene is TRBJ2-1, the V gene TRBV11-3, with a tentative D call TRBD1 (6 bases). Germline assignment: CDR1 SGHNT and CDR2 YENEEA. Trimming pared 5 bases from V and 8 bases from J, leaving 16 bases between. The CDR3 has 14 amino acids. CDR3 coding DNA: TGTGCCAGCAGCCCGGGACAAGTTAAGTATGAGCAGTTCTTC. Amino acids: CASSPGQVKYEQFF.

This clonotype was counted only a few times. The chain carries TRBV5-5 and TRBJ2-7; tentative D call: TRBD2 (6 bases). Trimming removed 4 bases at V and 5 bases at J, with 13 bases between. Germline lookup yields CDR1 SGHKS and CDR2 YYEKEE (reference sequence). There are 13 residues in the CDR3. CDR3 in amino acids: CASSPIRGNEQYF. In nucleotides, the CDR3 is TGTGCCAGCAGCCCCATACGGGGGAACGAGCAGTACTTC.

V usage is TRBV4-2 and J usage is TRBJ2-3; tentatively, D is TRBD1 or TRBD2 (5 bases each). Germline-derived CDR1 and CDR2 are LGHNA and YNFKEQ. This CDR3 spans 17 amino acids. V was clipped by 0 bases and J by 0 bases, with 13 bases between them. CDR3 coding DNA: TGTGCCAGCAGCCAAGATAAGGGGCTAGCCAGCACAGATACGCAGTATTTT. This codes for CASSQDKGLASTDTQYF.